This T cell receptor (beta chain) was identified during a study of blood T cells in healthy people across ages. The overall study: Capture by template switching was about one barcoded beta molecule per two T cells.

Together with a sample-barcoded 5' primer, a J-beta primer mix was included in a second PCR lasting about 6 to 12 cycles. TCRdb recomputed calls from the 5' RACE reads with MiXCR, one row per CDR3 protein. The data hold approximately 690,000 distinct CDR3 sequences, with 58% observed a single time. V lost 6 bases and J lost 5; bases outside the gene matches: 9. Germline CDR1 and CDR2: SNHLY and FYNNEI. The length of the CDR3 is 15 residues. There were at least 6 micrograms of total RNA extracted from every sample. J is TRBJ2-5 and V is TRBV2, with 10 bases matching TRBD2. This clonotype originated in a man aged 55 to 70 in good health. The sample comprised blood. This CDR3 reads CASSDGTSDTETQYF. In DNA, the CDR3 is TGTGCCAGCAGCGACGGGACTAGCGATACGGAGACCCAGTACTTC.